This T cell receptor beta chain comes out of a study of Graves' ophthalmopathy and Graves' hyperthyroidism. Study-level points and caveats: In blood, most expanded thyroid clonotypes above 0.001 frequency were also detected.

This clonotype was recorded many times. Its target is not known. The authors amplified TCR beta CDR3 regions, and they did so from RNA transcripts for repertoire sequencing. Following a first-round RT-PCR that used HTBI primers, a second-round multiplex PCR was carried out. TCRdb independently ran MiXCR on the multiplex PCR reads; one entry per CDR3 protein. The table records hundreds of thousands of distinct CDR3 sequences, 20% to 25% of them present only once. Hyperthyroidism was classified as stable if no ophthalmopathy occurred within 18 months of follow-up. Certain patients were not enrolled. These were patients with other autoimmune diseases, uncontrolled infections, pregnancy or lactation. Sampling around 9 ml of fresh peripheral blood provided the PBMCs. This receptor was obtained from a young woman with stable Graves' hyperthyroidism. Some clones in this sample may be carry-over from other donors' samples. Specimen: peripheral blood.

CDR3 DNA: TGTGCCAGCAGCCTGAACACCGGGGAGCTGTTTTTT. Protein sequence: CASSLNTGELFF. The chain carries TRBV11-3 and TRBJ2-2; D ambiguous. CDR1 and CDR2 (germline): SGHNT, YENEEA. The length of the CDR3 is 12 residues. The V gene lost 5 bases and the J gene lost 1 base, with 2 bases spanning the gap.